Listed here is a single T cell receptor beta chain. Its antigen is as yet unknown. Sampling consisted of one heparinised blood draw per donor, averaging roughly 0.12 L. Using CD45RO/CCR7/CD25/CD127/CD95/CD27, CD4+ naive, central memory, regulatory and stem cell-like memory cells were sorted. This entry comes from a study of beta chain features in type 1 diabetes. Looking at the study overall: Examination spanned 100 million to 120 million sorted cells from all samples. Study observations and caveats: Patients and controls would share equally any PCR tilt toward shorter templates.

The CDR3 sequence is 15 residues long. Germline V CDR1 and CDR2: SGHTA, FQGTGA. After removal of 7 bases from V and 6 bases from J, the junction contained 8 bases not matched to a gene. Sequencing targeted expressed TCRB transcripts, as all isolated RNA had been reverse transcribed. The assay was immunoSEQ multiplex PCR, and TCRdb's table has in-frame clones only and misses some. The sample comprises under 450,000 clones, roughly 13% of which are singletons, and approximately 0.035% rests with the top ten. The TCR originated in a man in his thirties or forties in good health. The rearrangement links TRBV7-3 to TRBJ2-1; 11 bases are a match to TRBD2. The sample was naive CD4+ T cells from blood. The CDR3 sequence is CASTKLAGVGNEQFF. The CDR3 region has the DNA TGTGCCAGCACCAAACTAGCGGGAGTTGGCAATGAGCAGTTCTTC. Supplemented by reference TRBV7-3 and TRBJ2-1, the full variable domain reads GAGVSQTPSNKVTEKGKYVELRCDPISGHTALYWYRQSLGQGPEFLIYFQGTGAADDSGLPNDRFFAVRPEGSVSTLKIQRTERGDSAVYLCASTKLAGVGNEQFFGPGTRLTVL.